This T cell receptor (beta chain) was retrieved from a study of tumor-infiltrating lymphocytes in localized non-small cell lung cancer (dated by TCRdb to about 2021). A note on the overall study: The cohort covered several histologies, both smokers and never-smokers, and patients whose samples were collected after neoadjuvant chemotherapy. Each patient contributed resected tumor tissue and uninvolved lung tissue from the same patient, described as non-adjacent to the tumor. TCR sequencing was one of several integrated assays, alongside flow cytometry, multiplex immunofluorescence, RNA-seq, exome sequencing and proteomics, applied to the same patients. In total, the ICON cohort was made up of some 160 surgical patients who had localized non-small cell lung cancer and whose tumors were resected. A total of 55 or so patients were included in the paired tumor versus uninvolved lung comparison of immunoSEQ T-cell fraction.

The study at large found these results: Since assay coverage differed from patient to patient depending on how much tissue was available, TCR sequencing was done for only a subset of the cohort. Recurrence-free survival showed no association with tumor T-cell fraction from TCR sequencing (p = 0.61). TCRbeta sequencing supported higher T cell infiltration in tumors than in uninvolved lung tissue, consistent with immunofluorescence CD3 counts. Because different assays used different pieces of the same tissue, technical variation could not be distinguished from intratumor heterogeneity. TCR-derived T-cell fraction did not differ between the flow cytometry-defined immunotypes IM1 (good prognosis) and IM2 (poor prognosis).

The CDR1 and CDR2 encoded by the germline V gene are SGHRS and YFSETQ. Including cysteine and phenylalanine, the CDR3 has 15 amino acids. The read is trimmed to its CDR3 DNA, 45 bases read in frame from base 1. With respect to this clone: This receptor's antigen is unknown. No much larger clonotype is one base removed from it; base qualities were not supplied.

The T-cell fraction in tumor and uninvolved lung tissue was obtained from TCR sequencing using the immunoSEQ assay. For the original study's pipeline: For survival analysis, patients were split into high (upper tertile) and low (lower two tertiles) T-cell fraction groups and compared by log-rank test. A signed-rank test was used to test differences in T-cell fraction between paired tumor and uninvolved lung samples. TCRdb stores this immuneACCESS table with in-frame sequences only. Part of the clones is absent; in the studies checked, under half of the shortfall reflects unresolved V genes, and no reason is known for the rest. V and J calls and clone size are copied from that table; D and trimming were computed from the DNA. This sample holds approximately 6,400 clones; approximately 82% were observed only once. The ten largest clones capture around 6% of the sample. Enrollment in ICON was initiated in early 2016, and the last patient was enrolled in September 2018. From a subcohort of 75 to 90 patients, fresh tumor and matched uninvolved tissue were collected for in-depth immune analyses, including TCR sequencing. TCR sequencing was performed on DNA isolated from bulk tissue, without cell sorting.

Sequencing used lung tumor tissue. The chain links TRBV5-1 with TRBJ2-5, and 8 junction bases match TRBD1. TRBJ2-7 matches the DNA end more closely, so the J call is doubtful. This TCR derives from a human donor with non-small cell lung cancer. The bases read TGCGCCAGCAGCTCGTCGGGACAGGCCGTTAACGAGCAGTACTTC. Its amino acids are CASSSSGQAVNEQYF.